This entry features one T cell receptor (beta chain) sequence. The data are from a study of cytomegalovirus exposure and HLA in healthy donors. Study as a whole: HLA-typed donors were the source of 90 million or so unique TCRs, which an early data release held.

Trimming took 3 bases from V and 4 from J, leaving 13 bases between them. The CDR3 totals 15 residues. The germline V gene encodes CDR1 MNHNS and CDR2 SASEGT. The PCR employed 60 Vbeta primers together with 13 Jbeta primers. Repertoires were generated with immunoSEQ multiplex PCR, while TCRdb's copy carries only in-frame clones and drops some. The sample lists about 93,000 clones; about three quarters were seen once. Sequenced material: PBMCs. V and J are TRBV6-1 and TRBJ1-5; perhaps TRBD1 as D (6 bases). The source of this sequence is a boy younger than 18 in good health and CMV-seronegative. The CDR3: CASSDRDRLNQPQHF. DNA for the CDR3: TGTGCCAGCAGTGATCGAGACAGGTTAAATCAGCCCCAGCATTTT.